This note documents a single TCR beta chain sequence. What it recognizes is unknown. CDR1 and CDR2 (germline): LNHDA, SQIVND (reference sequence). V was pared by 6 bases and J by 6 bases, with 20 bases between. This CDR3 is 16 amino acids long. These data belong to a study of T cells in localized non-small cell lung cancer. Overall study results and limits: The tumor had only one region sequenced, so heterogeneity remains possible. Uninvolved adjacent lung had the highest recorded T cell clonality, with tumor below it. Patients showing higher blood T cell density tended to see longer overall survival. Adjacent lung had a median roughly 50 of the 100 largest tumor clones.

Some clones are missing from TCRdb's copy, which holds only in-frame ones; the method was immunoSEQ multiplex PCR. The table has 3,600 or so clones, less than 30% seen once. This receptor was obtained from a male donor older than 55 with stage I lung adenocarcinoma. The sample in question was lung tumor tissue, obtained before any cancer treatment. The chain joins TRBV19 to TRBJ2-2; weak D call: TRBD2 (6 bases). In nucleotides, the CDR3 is TGTGCCAGTAGCCTTTTGGGGGGACTCTACGCCGGGGAGCTGTTTTTT. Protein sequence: CASSLLGGLYAGELFF.